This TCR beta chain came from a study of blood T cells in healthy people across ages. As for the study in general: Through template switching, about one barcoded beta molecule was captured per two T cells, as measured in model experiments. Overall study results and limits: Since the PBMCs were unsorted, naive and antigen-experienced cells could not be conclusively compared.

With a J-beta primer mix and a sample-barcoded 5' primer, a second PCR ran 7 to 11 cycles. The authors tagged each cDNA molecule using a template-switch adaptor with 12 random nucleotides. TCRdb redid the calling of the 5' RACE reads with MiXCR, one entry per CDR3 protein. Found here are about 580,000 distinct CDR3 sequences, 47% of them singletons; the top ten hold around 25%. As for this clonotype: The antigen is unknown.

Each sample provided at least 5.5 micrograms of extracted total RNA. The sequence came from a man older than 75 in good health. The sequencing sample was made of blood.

The CDR3 region is CASSLAGTLLSQYF. The DNA for the CDR3 is TGTGCCAGCAGCTTAGCCGGGACTCTCCTTTCGCAGTATTTT. The chain couples TRBV11-2 to TRBJ2-3; D is perhaps TRBD2 (6 bases). CDR1 is SGHAT and CDR2 is FQNNGV in the germline V gene. The CDR3 covers 14 residues. The ends were cut back, 1 base at V and 10 bases at J, with 15 bases in the middle.